This T cell receptor (beta chain) comes out of a study of blood T cell repertoires in COVID-19. Clones were read by immunoSEQ multiplex PCR, and TCRdb kept only the in-frame ones, dropping some. The sample holds 280,000 or so clones; around 88% are singletons and the top ten take about 1.9%. Material: peripheral blood. The origin of this receptor is a woman in her 30s who had recovered from COVID-19.

CDR3 nucleotides: TGTGCCACACCACACCGCGACAGGACTGAGAACACCATATATTTT. This codes for CATPHRDRTENTIYF. The V call is TRBV19, the J call TRBJ1-3; a weak D match, TRBD1 (6 bases). Trimming removed 10 bases at V and 7 bases at J, with 23 bases between. The CDR3 totals 15 residues. The germline V gene has CDR1 LNHDA and CDR2 SQIVND (reference sequence). The full variable domain, rest sourced from reference TRBV19 and TRBJ1-3, is DGGITQSPKYLFRKEGQNVTLSCEQNLNHDAMYWYRQDPGQGLRLIYYSQIVNDFQKGDIAEGYSVSREKKESFPLTVTSAQKNPTAFYLCATPHRDRTENTIYFGEGSWLTVV.